This T cell receptor (beta chain) originates from a study of blood T cell repertoires in COVID-19. Study at large: Specimens from acute and convalescent COVID-19 originated in the United States, Italy and Spain. Sources were T cells, B-cell-depleted T cells, or PBMCs; the material itself was cDNA or gDNA.

The CDR3 totals 15 residues. Germline values: CDR1 SGHRS, CDR2 YFSETQ. V lost 2 bases and J lost 5; bases outside the gene matches: 6. Original methodology: Estimates of nucleated cell counts were drawn from the amplification of reference gene primers. Assay: immunoSEQ multiplex PCR; the TCRdb copy retains only in-frame clones and omits some. The V and J calls and the clone size are those of that table, but D and trimming were determined from the DNA. The table lists approximately 140,000 clones, about 87% of them singletons. V and J are TRBV5-1 and TRBJ2-2; 7 bases fit TRBD1. Material: peripheral blood. The sequence was collected from a human donor in a cohort sampled during active COVID-19. CDR3 sequence reads: CASSFLTGATGELFF. As DNA, the CDR3 is TGCGCCAGCAGCTTCCTTACAGGGGCAACCGGGGAGCTGTTTTTT. Complete variable domain (other parts from reference TRBV5-1 and TRBJ2-2): KAGVTQTPRYLIKTRGQQVTLSCSPISGHRSVSWYQQTPGQGLQFLFEYFSETQRNKGNFPGRFSGRQFSNSRSEMNVSTLELGDSALYLCASSFLTGATGELFFGEGSRLTVL.